What follows describes a single T cell receptor (beta chain). Its antigen is undetermined. Next came a second PCR, run for roughly 6 to 11 cycles, which used a sample-barcoded 5' primer along with a J-beta primer mix. A 12-random-nucleotide template-switch adaptor tagged each cDNA molecule. From the 5' RACE reads, TCRdb called clonotypes with MiXCR, one entry per CDR3 protein. Of 1.5 million to 2 million distinct CDR3 sequences listed, about 50% are singletons. CDR3 size: 13 residues. Trimming shortened V by 6 bases and J by 0 bases, and 12 bases separated the two germline ends. Germline values: CDR1 DFQATT, CDR2 SNEGSKA (reference sequence). This entry comes from a study of blood T cells in healthy people across ages. Regarding the study as a whole: Among long-lived donors, naive CD4+ cells were more numerous and diversity higher than in aged donors. Unknown donor CMV status possibly confounded expanded clonotype changes.

The sequence derives from a woman aged 35 to 49 in good health. V and J are TRBV20-1 and TRBJ2-7; D uncertain. The specimen was blood. As DNA, the CDR3 is TGCAGTGCCACTGTGGCCGTCTCCTACGAGCAGTACTTC. Amino acids: CSATVAVSYEQYF.